Sequencing of this TCR beta chain was carried out in a study of T-cell memory formation after mild COVID-19. Study observations and caveats: Clonal second-wave expansions that peaked on day 37 had unconfirmed SARS-CoV-2 specificity. Later expanders leaned CD4+, whereas clones that contracted between day 15 and 85 were balanced CD4/CD8. Researchers report contracting CD4+ clones mostly in CM and EM, with CD8+ clones in EMRA.

CDR3 length: 13 residues. V shed 2 bases and J shed 6 bases, with 10 bases lying between them. The V gene's germline CDR1 is LNHNV and CDR2 YYDKDF (reference sequence). There are a few counts of this clonotype. The antigen remains unidentified. TCRdb called the 5' RACE reads again in MiXCR, with one record for every CDR3 protein. The sample has approximately 410,000 distinct CDR3 sequences; about 25% are singletons. The sequencing input was PBMCs or a T cell subset sorted from them (not recorded which). The chain recombines TRBV15 with TRBJ1-2; D unresolved. This clonotype was sampled from an adult woman who had mild COVID-19 (a few samples of this study predate the infection). Cell type and time point are not known. CDR3 region: CATSRRAADGYTF. The CDR3 nucleotides read TGTGCCACCAGCAGACGGGCGGCGGATGGCTACACCTTC.